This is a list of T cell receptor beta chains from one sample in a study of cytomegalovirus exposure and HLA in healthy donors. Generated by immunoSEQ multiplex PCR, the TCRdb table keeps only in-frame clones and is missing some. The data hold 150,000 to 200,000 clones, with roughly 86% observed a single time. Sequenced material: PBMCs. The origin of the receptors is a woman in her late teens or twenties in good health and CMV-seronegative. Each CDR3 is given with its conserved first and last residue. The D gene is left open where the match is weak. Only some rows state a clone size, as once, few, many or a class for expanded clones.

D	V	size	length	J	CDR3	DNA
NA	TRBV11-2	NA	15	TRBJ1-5	CASSLFAGSNQPQHF	TGTGCCAGCAGCTTATTCGCCGGGAGCAATCAGCCCCAGCATTTT
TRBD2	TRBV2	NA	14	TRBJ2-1	CASSEDGLAGGQFF	TGTGCCAGCAGTGAAGACGGCCTAGCGGGGGGGCAGTTCTTC
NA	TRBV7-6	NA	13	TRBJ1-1	CASSPQLASEAFF	TGTGCCAGCAGCCCCCAGTTGGCCTCCGAAGCTTTCTTT
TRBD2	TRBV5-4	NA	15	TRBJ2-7	CASSSEAGASYEQYF	TGTGCCAGCAGCTCCGAAGCGGGAGCATCGTACGAGCAGTACTTC
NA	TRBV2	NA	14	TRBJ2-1	CASNVELAINEQFF	TGTGCCAGCAATGTGGAACTAGCCATCAATGAGCAGTTCTTC
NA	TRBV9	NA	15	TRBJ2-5	CASSTRGQVGETQYF	TGTGCCAGCAGCACAAGAGGGCAGGTTGGGGAGACCCAGTACTTC
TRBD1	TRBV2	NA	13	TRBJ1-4	CASRSTSGQFLFF	TGTGCCAGCAGGTCGACTTCGGGACAGTTCCTGTTTTTT
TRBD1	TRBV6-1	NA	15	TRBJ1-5	CATTGDGYSNQPQHF	TGTGCCACCACAGGGGACGGATATAGCAATCAGCCCCAGCATTTT
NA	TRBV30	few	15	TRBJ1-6	CAWMGTGWGQSPLHF	TGTGCCTGGATGGGAACGGGTTGGGGGCAATCACCCCTCCACTTT
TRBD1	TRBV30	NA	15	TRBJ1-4	CAWLRVGQGNEKLFF	TGTGCCTGGCTTCGTGTGGGACAGGGAAATGAAAAACTGTTTTTT
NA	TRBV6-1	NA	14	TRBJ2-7	CASTRGTGGYEQYF	TGTGCCAGCACAAGAGGGACCGGGGGATACGAGCAGTACTTC
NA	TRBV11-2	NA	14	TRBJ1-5	CASSLDGEDQPQHF	TGTGCCAGCAGCTTAGATGGAGAGGATCAGCCCCAGCATTTT
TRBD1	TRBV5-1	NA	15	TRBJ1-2	CASSLIGQGNYGYTF	TGCGCCAGCAGCCTTATCGGACAGGGCAACTATGGCTACACCTTC